This T cell receptor beta chain was captured by sequencing in a study of CD4 and CD8 cells across lung adenocarcinoma regions. As concerns this clonotype: The junction shows a germline mismatch at one end, possibly a read error.

TCRdb itself ran the PCR reads through MiXCR, one entry per CDR3 protein. This repertoire shows under 15,000 distinct CDR3 sequences, about 45% found once; its top ten account for 29%. Looked up from germline, CDR1 is MNHEY and CDR2 is SMNVEV (reference sequence). The length of the CDR3 is 17 residues. Localized lung adenocarcinoma, a non-small cell lung cancer, affected the donors. V is TRBV27 and J is TRBJ2-3; 13 positions match TRBD2. The sequenced sample was CD8+ T cells from the margin of a lung tumor. The TCR originated in a male donor with lung adenocarcinoma. The CD4 and CD8 labels of this study may be unreliable. CDR3 loop: CASSSELAGGGKDMQYF. CDR3 coding DNA: TGTGCCAGCAGTTCGGAACTAGCGGGAGGGGGCAAAGACATGCAGTATTTC.